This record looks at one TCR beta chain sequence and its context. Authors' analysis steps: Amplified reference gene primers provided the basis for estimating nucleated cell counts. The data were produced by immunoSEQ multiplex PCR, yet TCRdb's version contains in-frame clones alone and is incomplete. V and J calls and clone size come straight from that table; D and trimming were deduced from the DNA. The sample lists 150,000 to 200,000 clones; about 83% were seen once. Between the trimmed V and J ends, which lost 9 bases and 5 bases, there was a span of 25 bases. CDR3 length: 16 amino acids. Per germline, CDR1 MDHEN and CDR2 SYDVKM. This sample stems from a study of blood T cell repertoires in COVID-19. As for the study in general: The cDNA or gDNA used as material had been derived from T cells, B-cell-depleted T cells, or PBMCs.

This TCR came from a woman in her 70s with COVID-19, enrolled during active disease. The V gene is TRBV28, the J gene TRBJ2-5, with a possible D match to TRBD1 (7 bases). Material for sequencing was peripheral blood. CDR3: CASLSRGILAEETQYF. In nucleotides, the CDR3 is TGTGCCAGTCTATCCAGGGGGATACTAGCAGAGGAGACCCAGTACTTC.